This TCR beta chain was captured by sequencing in a study of CD8+CD57+ T cells in acquired aplastic anemia. Study-wide results and caveats: Significance was not reached for CD8+ Simpson's diversity between patients and controls.

The V end was cut by 4 bases, the J end by 11 bases, with 23 bases between. This CDR3 spans 15 amino acids. Germline CDR1 and CDR2: SEHNR and FQNEAQ (reference sequence). In regard to this clonotype: Its antigen is unidentified.

TCR beta VDJ and CDR3 profiles were obtained from a genomic DNA template. MiXCR, applied by TCRdb to the reads, yields one record per CDR3 protein. The sample shows 270,000 or so distinct CDR3 sequences, around 82% of them seen only once. Whoever was chosen for sequencing had shown CD8+CD57+ cell expansion by flow cytometry. The sequenced sample consisted of sorted CD4+, CD8+, or CD8+CD57+ T cells (not recorded which) from PBMCs. The J gene is TRBJ1-2, the V gene TRBV7-9, with D possibly matching TRBD1 (5 bases). The receptor was isolated from a human donor with aplastic anemia. In nucleotides, the CDR3 is TGTGCCAGCAGCTGGACCGTAGGGGCCGACCATGAATACACCTTC. This sequence encodes CASSWTVGADHEYTF.